This T cell receptor beta chain stems from a study of blood T cell repertoires in COVID-19. The overall study: Nucleic acid was either cDNA or gDNA, and it came from T cells, B-cell-depleted T cells, or PBMCs.

In the original processing: It was from reference gene primer amplification that nucleated cell counts were estimated. Only in-frame clones appear in the TCRdb table, and some are missing; sequencing was by immunoSEQ multiplex PCR. V and J calls and clone size come straight from that table; D and trimming were deduced from the DNA. The data contain 150,000 to 200,000 clones, roughly 86% of them singletons. This CDR3 comprises 17 residues. V dropped 4 bases and J dropped 0; count of bases not matched to a gene: 4. The germline V gene encodes CDR1 SEHNR and CDR2 FQNEAQ (reference sequence). Individuals drawn from 24 US areas were about 18 to 95 years old. Which cohort a participant joined came from the clinical history participants gave.

Sequencing input: PBMCs or T cells enriched from blood (not recorded which). This receptor was obtained from a woman aged 40 to 55 in a cohort exposed to, infected with or recovered from COVID-19 (not recorded which). The gene calls are TRBV7-9 and TRBJ2-3; 13 nucleotides align to TRBD2. CDR3 bases: TGTGCCAGCAGCTCGGGACTAGCGGGACCTAGCACAGATACGCAGTATTTT. Its translation is CASSSGLAGPSTDTQYF.